A single count supports the clone carrying this T cell receptor beta chain. This table comes from immunoSEQ multiplex PCR, and its TCRdb copy is limited to in-frame clones, with some not included. The table shows tens of thousands of clones, with roughly 90% occurring only once. The sample is drawn from a study of control samples from healthy donors and cancer patients. Per germline, CDR1 SGHTA and CDR2 FQGTGA. The CDR3 covers 14 residues. V was clipped by 5 bases and J by 4 bases; unmatched bases: 7. The clonotype was recovered from a man in his fifties or sixties with head and neck cancer. Sample: PBMCs. V is TRBV7-3 and J is TRBJ1-2, with 7 bases matching TRBD1. CDR3: CASSPDRDRYGYTF. In DNA, the CDR3 is TGTGCCAGCAGCCCCGACAGGGACCGCTATGGCTACACCTTC.